A single sample is the source of the 31 T cell receptor beta chains below, sequenced in a study of blood T cell repertoires in COVID-19. Method: immunoSEQ multiplex PCR; TCRdb's copy keeps in-frame clones and lacks some. The table lists fewer than 250,000 clones, 80% to 90% of them singletons. Sequenced sample: peripheral blood. The origin of the receptors is a man between 40 and 49 years old with acute or convalescent COVID-19.

V gene TRBV6-4 combines with J gene TRBJ1-1; D not certain. The CDR3 is 13 amino acids. Germline assignment: CDR1 MRHNA and CDR2 SNTAGT. The V and J ends lost 3 bases and 5 bases respectively, with 10 bases between them. The CDR3 sequence: CASSEVARTEAFF. CDR3 nucleotides: TGTGCCAGCAGTGAGGTAGCGAGGACTGAAGCTTTCTTT.

The chain couples TRBV6-4 to TRBJ2-1; tentative D call: TRBD1 (6 bases). The germline V gene encodes CDR1 MRHNA and CDR2 SNTAGT. Trimming pared 6 bases from V and 4 bases from J, leaving 10 bases between. This CDR3 is built from 13 residues. The CDR3 DNA follows: TGTGCCAGCAGCGGGGACATATACAATGAGCAGTTCTTC. It yields the protein CASSGDIYNEQFF.

The chain couples TRBV4-3 to TRBJ2-1, with 8 bases identical to TRBD2. Germline CDR1 reads LGHNA; CDR2 reads YSLEER. J lost 0 bases, V lost 8 bases, and 6 bases had no gene match. The CDR3 is 15 residues long. The CDR3 coding sequence is TGCGCCAGCCGCCCCGGGACTAGCTCCTACAATGAGCAGTTCTTC. Protein sequence: CASRPGTSSYNEQFF.

The rearrangement joins TRBV2 to TRBJ1-4, with 7 bases lining up with TRBD1. V lost 10 bases, J lost 7 bases, and 18 bases stayed unmatched. The CDR3 has 16 amino acids. Looked up from germline, CDR1 is SNHLY and CDR2 is FYNNEI. The CDR3 loop is CAITRTGTENGEKLFF. Written as DNA, the CDR3 is TGTGCCATCACCCGCACCGGGACAGAGAACGGTGAAAAACTGTTTTTT. The entire variable domain, with the rest obtained from reference TRBV2 and TRBJ1-4, is as follows: EPEVTQTPSHQVTQMGQEVILRCVPISNHLYFYWYRQILGQKVEFLVSFYNNEISEKSEIFDDQFSVERPDGSNFTLKIRSTKLEDSAMYFCAITRTGTENGEKLFFGSGTQLSVL.

J is TRBJ1-1 and V is TRBV18; D remains unclear. Trimming took off 0 bases at V and 1 base at J, with 6 bases between the two ends. The CDR3 consists of 14 residues. Germline CDR1 KGHSH, CDR2 LQKENI. The CDR3 spells CASSPPRENTEAFF. The CDR3 DNA is TGTGCCAGCTCACCACCCCGGGAGAACACTGAAGCTTTCTTT.

The V and J genes are TRBV12-3 or TRBV12-4 and TRBJ2-7, with a possible D match to TRBD1 (5 bases). This CDR3 contains 12 residues. V was pared by 2 bases and J by 9 bases, with 11 bases between. Here the CDR3 reads CASSLRGIGQYF. In DNA, the CDR3 is TGTGCCAGCAGTTTAAGGGGAATTGGGCAGTACTTC.

This chain uses TRBV2 with TRBJ2-7, with 8 bases lining up with TRBD2. This CDR3 has 14 residues. The J segment lost 2 bases and the V segment lost 3 bases, leaving 3 bases of the junction unmatched. CDR1 is SNHLY and CDR2 is FYNNEI in the germline V gene. This CDR3 reads CASSETGGAYEQYF. CDR3 nucleotide sequence: TGTGCCAGCAGTGAGACCGGGGGGGCCTACGAGCAGTACTTC.

The chain links TRBV7-2 to TRBJ2-5, with 8 bases identical to TRBD1. The trim removed 1 base at V and 5 bases at J, leaving 6 bases unmatched. CDR3 length: 15 residues. Looked up from germline, CDR1 is SGHTA and CDR2 is FQGNSA. The CDR3 sequence: CASSLGPGGTETQYF. The DNA for the CDR3 is TGTGCCAGCAGCTTAGGACCAGGGGGCACGGAGACCCAGTACTTC.

The rearrangement uses TRBV18 and TRBJ1-5; TRBD1 might be the D (6 bases). CDR1 KGHSH and CDR2 LQKENI come from the germline V gene. Between the trimmed V and J ends, which lost 6 bases and 4 bases, there was a span of 10 bases. The CDR3 length is 13 residues. The CDR3, as DNA: TGTGCCAGCTCCTCAGGGGTGAATCAGCCCCAGCATTTT. It encodes CASSSGVNQPQHF.

The chain uses TRBV11-3 and TRBJ2-7, with TRBD2 matching over 10 bases. V gave up 4 bases and J gave up 6 bases; unmatched junction bases: 3. CDR3 length: 13 residues. The germline V gene encodes CDR1 SGHNT and CDR2 YENEEA. Here the CDR3 DNA reads TGTGCCAGCAGCTCAAGGACTAGCGGCGAGCAGTACTTC. It encodes CASSSRTSGEQYF.

The chain links TRBV2 to TRBJ1-6; 8 nucleotides match TRBD1. Looked up from germline, CDR1 is SNHLY and CDR2 is FYNNEI. After removal of 6 bases from V and 0 bases from J, the junction contained 13 bases not matched to a gene. There are 19 residues in the CDR3. The CDR3 sequence: CASSDETGASSSYNSPLHF. CDR3 bases: TGTGCCAGCAGCGACGAGACAGGGGCATCGAGCTCCTATAATTCACCCCTCCACTTT.

This clone showed up just once. V and J are TRBV30 and TRBJ2-7, with D tentatively TRBD2 (7 bases). Trimming took 2 bases from V and 4 from J, leaving 15 bases between them. The CDR3 sequence is 14 residues long. Germline V gives CDR1 GTSNPN, CDR2 SVGIG (reference sequence). Here the CDR3 DNA reads TGTGCCTGGAGTCAACAGGGAGGGGAATACGAGCAGTACTTC. It translates to CAWSQQGGEYEQYF.

The chain is built from TRBV7-9 and TRBJ2-3; unclear D gene. Deletions cut 0 bases from V and 3 bases from J, with 10 bases between. Germline CDR1 and CDR2: SEHNR and FQNEAQ (reference sequence). The CDR3 runs 15 residues. The CDR3 coding sequence is TGTGCCAGCAGCTTAGCGGTCAAGCATACAGATACGCAGTATTTT. Amino acids: CASSLAVKHTDTQYF.

The genes are TRBV27 and TRBJ2-7, with a tentative D call TRBD2 (5 bases). The CDR3 has 15 amino acids. Trimming shortened V by 8 bases and J by 2 bases, and 19 bases separated the two germline ends. Germline CDR1 and CDR2: MNHEY and SMNVEV (reference sequence). CDR3 DNA sequence: TGTGCCAGCCGACTTTTGCTGACGGGAACCTACGAGCAGTACTTC. Its translation is CASRLLLTGTYEQYF.

The rearrangement uses TRBV18 and TRBJ1-5; 8 nucleotides agree with TRBD1. V lost 5 bases, J lost 5 bases, and 5 bases stayed unmatched. The CDR3 is 14 residues long. Germline CDR1 reads KGHSH; CDR2 reads LQKENI. The CDR3: CASSSRGRDQPQHF. The DNA for the CDR3 is TGTGCCAGCTCATCCAGGGGGCGGGATCAGCCCCAGCATTTT.

This rearrangement joins TRBV2 to TRBJ1-1; D is ambiguous. V lost 6 bases to trimming and J lost 7 bases, with 21 bases between them. The CDR3 is 15 residues long. Germline V gives CDR1 SNHLY, CDR2 FYNNEI. The CDR3: CASRRALTRGSEAFF. For the CDR3, the DNA is TGTGCCAGCAGGCGGGCACTAACCCGGGGAAGTGAAGCTTTCTTT.

CDR3 in amino acids: CASSYSRLGEKLFF. For the CDR3, the DNA is TGTGCCAGCAGTTACTCGAGGCTAGGAGAAAAACTGTTTTTT. The J gene is TRBJ1-4, the V gene TRBV6-5, with D unresolved. This CDR3 is built from 14 residues. Germline-derived CDR1 and CDR2 are MNHEY and SVGAGI. Trimming took off 0 bases at V and 8 bases at J, with 10 bases between the two ends.

This chain uses TRBV7-3 with TRBJ2-1, with 12 bases lining up with TRBD2. Germline V lookup: CDR1 SGHTA, CDR2 FQGTGA. The CDR3 runs 14 residues. J was trimmed by 10 bases and V by 2 bases; bases with no gene match: 3. In DNA form, the CDR3 reads TGTGCCAGCAGCTTAGGACTAGCGGGAAGCGAGCAGTTCTTC. Translating gives CASSLGLAGSEQFF.

The chain is built from TRBV12-2 and TRBJ1-5; the table assigns TRBD1, which was not confirmed against the DNA. TRBV12-2 is a documented pseudogene. The CDR3 contains 16 residues. This CDR3 reads CASRLTQGAGNQPQHF. In DNA form, the CDR3 reads TGTGCAAGTCGCTTGACTCAGGGGGCAGGCAATCAGCCCCAGCATTTT.

The chain employs TRBV11-2 and TRBJ2-1; the match to TRBD2 covers 9 bases. Germline CDR1 SGHAT, CDR2 FQNNGV. J lost 6 bases, V lost 1 base, and 4 bases had no gene match. The CDR3 loop spans 15 amino acids. The CDR3 nucleotides read TGTGCCAGCAGCTTAGGTGGTAGCGGGAGCAATGAGCAGTTCTTC. It yields the protein CASSLGGSGSNEQFF.

The chain has TRBV4-1 and TRBJ2-1; 10 bases are a match to TRBD2. Germline CDR1 is MGHRA and CDR2 is YSYEKL. V was pared by 4 bases and J by 3 bases, with 9 bases of the junction left unmatched. CDR3 length equals 17 residues. Written as DNA, the CDR3 is TGCGCCAGCAGCCGACTAGCGGGTGTGATAAGCTACAATGAGCAGTTCTTC. Translation gives CASSRLAGVISYNEQFF.

The gene calls are TRBV19 and TRBJ1-2; 7 bases match TRBD1. The CDR3 runs to 15 residues. Germline CDR1 and CDR2: LNHDA and SQIVND (reference sequence). Germline trimming cut 0 bases from V and 4 bases from J; bases unmatched to any gene: 5. CDR3 sequence (DNA): TGTGCCAGTAGTATAGATCTTGGACAGGCCTATGGCTACACCTTC. It translates to CASSIDLGQAYGYTF.

The chain has TRBV7-9 and TRBJ1-3; tentative D call: TRBD1 (5 bases). V was shortened by 5 bases and J by 0 bases, with 14 bases between the two germline ends. The germline V gene has CDR1 SEHNR and CDR2 FQNEAQ (reference sequence). The CDR3 covers 16 residues. CDR3 loop: CASSLSQTASGNTIYF. CDR3 in DNA: TGTGCCAGCAGCCTCAGCCAGACAGCCTCTGGAAACACCATATATTTT.

The chain carries TRBV20-1 and TRBJ1-2; D remains ambiguous. Germline V gene sequence: CDR1 DFQATT, CDR2 SNEGSKA (reference sequence). CDR3 length: 10 amino acids. Trimming took 6 bases from V and 8 from J, leaving 10 bases between them. CDR3 residues: CSANTEGYTF. For the CDR3, the DNA is TGCAGTGCGAACACGGAGGGCTACACCTTC.

V and J are TRBV30 and TRBJ1-5; D might be TRBD1 (6 bases). V was cut by 6 bases and J by 5 bases, with 14 bases left in between. This CDR3 contains 13 residues. Germline V gene lookup returns CDR1 GTSNPN and CDR2 SVGIG (reference sequence). As DNA, the CDR3 is TGTGCCTGTACTCTGGGGGCTTATCAGCCCCAGCATTTT. Translating gives CACTLGAYQPQHF.

The chain has TRBV10-1 and TRBJ2-7, with unresolved D. The ends were cut back, 5 bases at V and 3 bases at J, with 14 bases in the middle. Germline CDR1 is WNHNN and CDR2 is SYGVQD (reference sequence). There are 14 residues in the CDR3. The CDR3 DNA reads as TGCGCCAGCAGTACCGCTAACGATGGCTACGAGCAGTACTTC. It translates to CASSTANDGYEQYF.

This chain links TRBV30 with TRBJ1-5; TRBD1 matches 7 bases. With 2 bases clipped from V and 4 bases from J, the junction kept 8 bases outside the gene matches. The length of the CDR3 is 15 residues. Germline V lookup: CDR1 GTSNPN, CDR2 SVGIG (reference sequence). The CDR3: CAWSRRQGPNQPQHF. CDR3 DNA sequence: TGTGCCTGGAGTCGCAGACAGGGACCAAATCAGCCCCAGCATTTT.

The rearrangement uses TRBV27 and TRBJ1-2; 8 nucleotides align to TRBD1. The junction had 6 bases not matched to a gene; V was cut back by 5 bases and J by 4 bases. The CDR3 contains 14 residues. Germline lookup yields CDR1 MNHEY and CDR2 SMNVEV (reference sequence). CDR3 sequence (DNA): TGTGCCAGCAGTCCAGGGGGCCCAGTCTATGGCTACACCTTC. Encoded protein: CASSPGGPVYGYTF.

This chain connects TRBV2 to TRBJ2-3; 8 bases map to TRBD2. There are 14 residues in the CDR3. In germline, CDR1 is SNHLY, CDR2 FYNNEI. Trimming at V came to 4 bases and at J to 6 bases, leaving 6 bases not matched to a gene. Here the CDR3 reads CASSVKRGRDTQYF. CDR3 coding DNA: TGTGCCAGCAGTGTCAAGCGGGGGAGGGATACGCAGTATTTT.

The chain recombines TRBV30 with TRBJ1-3; D gene unclear. The CDR3 contains 16 residues. The germline V gene has CDR1 GTSNPN and CDR2 SVGIG (reference sequence). V dropped 1 base and J dropped 0 bases, with 13 bases sitting between them. DNA of the CDR3: TGTGCCTGGAGTGGCCCGCCCAGTTCCTCTGGAAACACCATATATTTT. This encodes CAWSGPPSSSGNTIYF.

This chain uses TRBV7-6 with TRBJ2-5, with 8 bases that match TRBD1. Germline loops: CDR1 SGHVS, CDR2 FNYEAQ. Germline trimming cut 11 bases from V and 8 bases from J; bases unmatched to any gene: 13. The CDR3 has 13 residues. CDR3 nucleotide sequence: TGTGCCGTCCAGGGAGGACAGGGTGATACCCAGTACTTC. This sequence encodes CAVQGGQGDTQYF.